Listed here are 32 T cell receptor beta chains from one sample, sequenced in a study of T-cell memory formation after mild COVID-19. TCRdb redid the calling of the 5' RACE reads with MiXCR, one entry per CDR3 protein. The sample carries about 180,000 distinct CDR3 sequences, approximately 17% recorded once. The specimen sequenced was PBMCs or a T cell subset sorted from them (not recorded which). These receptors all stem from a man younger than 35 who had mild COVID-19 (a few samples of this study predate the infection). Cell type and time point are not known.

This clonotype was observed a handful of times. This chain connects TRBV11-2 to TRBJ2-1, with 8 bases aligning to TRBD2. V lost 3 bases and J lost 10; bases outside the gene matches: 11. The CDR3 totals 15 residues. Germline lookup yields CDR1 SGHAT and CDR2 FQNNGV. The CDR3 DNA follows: TGTGCCAGCAGCTTCGGGGGGGGATCCGCGCGCGAGCAGTTCTTC. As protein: CASSFGGGSAREQFF.

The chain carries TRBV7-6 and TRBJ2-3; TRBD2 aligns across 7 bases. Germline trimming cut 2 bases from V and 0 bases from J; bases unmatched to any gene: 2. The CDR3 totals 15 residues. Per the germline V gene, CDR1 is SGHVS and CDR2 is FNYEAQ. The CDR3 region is CASSLSGMSTDTQYF. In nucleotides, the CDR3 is TGTGCCAGCAGCTTAAGCGGGATGAGCACAGATACGCAGTATTTT.

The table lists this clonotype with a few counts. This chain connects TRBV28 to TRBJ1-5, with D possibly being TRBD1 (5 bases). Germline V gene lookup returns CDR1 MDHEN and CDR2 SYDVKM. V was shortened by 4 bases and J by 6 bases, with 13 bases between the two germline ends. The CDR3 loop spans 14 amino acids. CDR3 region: CASSSEAGGQPQHF. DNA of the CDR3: TGTGCCAGCAGTTCCGAGGCGGGGGGTCAGCCCCAGCATTTT.

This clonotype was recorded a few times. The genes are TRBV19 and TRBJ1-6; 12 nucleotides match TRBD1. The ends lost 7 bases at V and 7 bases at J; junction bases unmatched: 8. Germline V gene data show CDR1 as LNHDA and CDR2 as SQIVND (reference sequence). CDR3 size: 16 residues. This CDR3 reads CASTGQGALRNSPLHF. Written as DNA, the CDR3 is TGTGCCAGTACGGGACAGGGGGCATTACGGAATTCACCCCTCCACTTT.

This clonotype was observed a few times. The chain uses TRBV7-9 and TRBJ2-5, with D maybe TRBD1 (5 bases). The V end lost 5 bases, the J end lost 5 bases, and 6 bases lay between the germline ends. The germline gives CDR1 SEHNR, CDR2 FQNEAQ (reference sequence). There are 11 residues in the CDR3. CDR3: CASSGHETQYF. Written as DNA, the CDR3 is TGTGCCAGCAGCGGACACGAGACCCAGTACTTC.

CDR3 sequence reads: CASSPHPTNTQYF. The DNA of the CDR3 is TGTGCCAGCAGCCCCCACCCCACTAATACGCAGTATTTT. The chain joins TRBV7-2 to TRBJ2-3; no clear D. This CDR3 spans 13 amino acids. Germline values: CDR1 SGHTA, CDR2 FQGNSA. V was clipped by 5 bases and J by 7 bases, with 13 bases between them. The full variable domain, rest sourced from reference TRBV7-2 and TRBJ2-3, is GAGVSQSPSNKVTEKGKDVELRCDPISGHTALYWYRQSLGQGLEFLIYFQGNSAPDKSGLPSDRFSAERTGGSVSTLTIQRTQQEDSAVYLCASSPHPTNTQYFGPGTRLTVL.

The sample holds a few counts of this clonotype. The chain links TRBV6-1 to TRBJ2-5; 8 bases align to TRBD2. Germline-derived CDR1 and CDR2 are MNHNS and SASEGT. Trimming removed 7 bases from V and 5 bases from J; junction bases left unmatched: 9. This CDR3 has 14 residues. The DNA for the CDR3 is TGTGCCAGCAACCCTGGACTAGCCGGCGAGACCCAGTACTTC. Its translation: CASNPGLAGETQYF.

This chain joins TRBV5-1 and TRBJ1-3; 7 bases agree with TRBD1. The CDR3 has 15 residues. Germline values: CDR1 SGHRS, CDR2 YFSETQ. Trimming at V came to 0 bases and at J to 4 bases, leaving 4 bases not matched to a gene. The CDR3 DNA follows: TGCGCCAGCAGCTTGGTAGGGGGCCTCGGAAACACCATATATTTT. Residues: CASSLVGGLGNTIYF.

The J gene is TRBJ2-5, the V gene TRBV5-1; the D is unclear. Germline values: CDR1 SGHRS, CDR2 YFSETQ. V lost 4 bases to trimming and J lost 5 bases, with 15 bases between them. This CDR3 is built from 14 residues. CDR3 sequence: CASSPATQWETQYF. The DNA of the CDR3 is TGCGCCAGCAGCCCGGCCACCCAGTGGGAGACCCAGTACTTC.

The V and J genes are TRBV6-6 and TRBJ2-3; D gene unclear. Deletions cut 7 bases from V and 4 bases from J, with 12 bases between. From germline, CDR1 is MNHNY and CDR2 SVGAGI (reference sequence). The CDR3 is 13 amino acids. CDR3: CASNLYSSDTQYF. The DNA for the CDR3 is TGTGCCAGCAACCTATACAGTTCAGATACGCAGTATTTT.

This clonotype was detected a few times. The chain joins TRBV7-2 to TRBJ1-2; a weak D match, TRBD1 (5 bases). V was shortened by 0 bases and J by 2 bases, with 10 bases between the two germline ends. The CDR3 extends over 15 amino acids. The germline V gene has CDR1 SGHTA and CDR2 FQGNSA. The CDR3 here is CASSLAQGPNYGYTF. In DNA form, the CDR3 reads TGTGCCAGCAGCTTAGCGCAGGGACCCAACTATGGCTACACCTTC.

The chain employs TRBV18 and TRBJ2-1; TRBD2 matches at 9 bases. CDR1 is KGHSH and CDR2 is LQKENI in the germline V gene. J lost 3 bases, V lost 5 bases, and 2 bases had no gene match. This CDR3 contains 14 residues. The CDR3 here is CASSASGIYNEQFF. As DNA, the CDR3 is TGTGCCAGCTCAGCTAGCGGGATCTACAATGAGCAGTTCTTC.

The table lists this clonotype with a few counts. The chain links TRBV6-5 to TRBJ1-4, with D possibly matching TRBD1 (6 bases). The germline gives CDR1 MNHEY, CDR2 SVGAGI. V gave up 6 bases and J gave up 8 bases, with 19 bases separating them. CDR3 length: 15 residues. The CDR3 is CASSRWRQGREKLFF. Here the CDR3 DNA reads TGTGCCAGCAGCCGGTGGAGGCAGGGGAGAGAAAAACTGTTTTTT.

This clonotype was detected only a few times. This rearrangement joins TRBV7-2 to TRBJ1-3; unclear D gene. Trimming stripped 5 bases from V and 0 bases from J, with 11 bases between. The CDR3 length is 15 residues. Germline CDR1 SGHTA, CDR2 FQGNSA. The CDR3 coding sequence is TGTGCCAGCAGCCCCGCCCTCCTCTCTGGAAACACCATATATTTT. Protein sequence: CASSPALLSGNTIYF.

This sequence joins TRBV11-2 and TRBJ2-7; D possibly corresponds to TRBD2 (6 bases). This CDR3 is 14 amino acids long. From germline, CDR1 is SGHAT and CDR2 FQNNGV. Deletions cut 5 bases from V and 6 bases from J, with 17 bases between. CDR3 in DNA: TGTGCCAGCAGCCATCTCCCGGAGGGTATCGAGCAGTACTTC. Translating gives CASSHLPEGIEQYF.

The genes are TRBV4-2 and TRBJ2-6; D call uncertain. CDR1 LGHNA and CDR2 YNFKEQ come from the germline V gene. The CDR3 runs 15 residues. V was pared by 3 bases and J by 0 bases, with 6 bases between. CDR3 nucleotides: TGTGCCAGCAGCCAGGGCCCCTCTGGGGCCAACGTCCTGACTTTC. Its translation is CASSQGPSGANVLTF.

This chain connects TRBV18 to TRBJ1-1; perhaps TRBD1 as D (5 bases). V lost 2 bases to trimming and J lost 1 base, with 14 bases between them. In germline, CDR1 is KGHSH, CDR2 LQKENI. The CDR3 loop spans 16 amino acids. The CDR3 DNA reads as TGTGCCAGCTCACCAGAGGCGGCAGGGCCGAACACTGAAGCTTTCTTT. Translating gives CASSPEAAGPNTEAFF.

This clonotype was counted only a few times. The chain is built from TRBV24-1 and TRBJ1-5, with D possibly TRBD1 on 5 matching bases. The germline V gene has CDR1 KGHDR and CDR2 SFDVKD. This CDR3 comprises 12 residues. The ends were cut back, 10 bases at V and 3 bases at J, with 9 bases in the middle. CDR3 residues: CATGVPNQPQHF. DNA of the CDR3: TGTGCCACAGGGGTGCCCAATCAGCCCCAGCATTTT.

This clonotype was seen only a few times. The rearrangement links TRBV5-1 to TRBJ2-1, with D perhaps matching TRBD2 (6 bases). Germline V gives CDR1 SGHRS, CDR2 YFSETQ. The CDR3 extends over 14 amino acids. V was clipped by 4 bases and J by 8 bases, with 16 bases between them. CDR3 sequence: CASSPGLGGYEQFF. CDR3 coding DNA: TGCGCCAGCAGCCCGGGACTTGGGGGGTATGAGCAGTTCTTC.

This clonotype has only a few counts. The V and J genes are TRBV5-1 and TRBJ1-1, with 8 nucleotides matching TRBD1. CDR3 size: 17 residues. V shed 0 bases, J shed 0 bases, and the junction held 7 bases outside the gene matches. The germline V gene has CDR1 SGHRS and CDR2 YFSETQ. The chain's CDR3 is CASSLARGRRMNTEAFF. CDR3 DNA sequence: TGCGCCAGCAGCTTGGCCAGGGGGCGCAGGATGAACACTGAAGCTTTCTTT.

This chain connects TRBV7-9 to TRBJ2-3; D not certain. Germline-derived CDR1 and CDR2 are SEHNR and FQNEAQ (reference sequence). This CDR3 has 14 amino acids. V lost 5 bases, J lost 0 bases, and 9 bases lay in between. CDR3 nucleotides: TGTGCCAGCAGCGTACCATCTAGCACAGATACGCAGTATTTT. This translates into CASSVPSSTDTQYF.

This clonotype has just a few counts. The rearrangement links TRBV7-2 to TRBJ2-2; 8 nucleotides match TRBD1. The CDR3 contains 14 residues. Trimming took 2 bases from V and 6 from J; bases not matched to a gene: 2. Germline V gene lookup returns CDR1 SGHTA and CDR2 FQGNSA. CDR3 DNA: TGTGCCAGCAGCTTACAACAGGGGGCCGGGGAGCTGTTTTTT. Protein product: CASSLQQGAGELFF.

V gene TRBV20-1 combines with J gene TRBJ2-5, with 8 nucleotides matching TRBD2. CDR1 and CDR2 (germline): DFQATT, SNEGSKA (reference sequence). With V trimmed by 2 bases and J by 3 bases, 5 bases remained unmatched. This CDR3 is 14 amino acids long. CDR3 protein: CSARYGGAKETQYF. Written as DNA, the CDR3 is TGCAGTGCTAGATACGGGGGGGCAAAAGAGACCCAGTACTTC.

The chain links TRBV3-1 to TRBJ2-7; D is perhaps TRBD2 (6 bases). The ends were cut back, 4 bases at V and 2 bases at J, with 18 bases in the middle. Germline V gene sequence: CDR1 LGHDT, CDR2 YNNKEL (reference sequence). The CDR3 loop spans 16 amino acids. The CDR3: CASSLHAGTRAYEQYF. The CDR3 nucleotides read TGTGCCAGCAGCCTCCACGCCGGGACTCGAGCCTACGAGCAGTACTTC.

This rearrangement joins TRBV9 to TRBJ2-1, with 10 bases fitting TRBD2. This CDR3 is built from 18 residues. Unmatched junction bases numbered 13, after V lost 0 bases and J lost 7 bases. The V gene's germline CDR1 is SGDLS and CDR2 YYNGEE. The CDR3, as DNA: TGTGCCAGCAGCGTAGGTTCTAGCGGGGGCCTCTCCACAAATGAGCAGTTCTTC. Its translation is CASSVGSSGGLSTNEQFF.

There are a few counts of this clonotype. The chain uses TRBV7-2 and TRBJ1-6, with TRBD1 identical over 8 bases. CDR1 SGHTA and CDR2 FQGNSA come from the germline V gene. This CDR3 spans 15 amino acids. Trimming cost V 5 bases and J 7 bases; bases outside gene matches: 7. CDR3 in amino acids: CASSQWTGTNSPLHF. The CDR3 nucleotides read TGTGCCAGCAGCCAATGGACAGGGACCAATTCACCCCTCCACTTT.

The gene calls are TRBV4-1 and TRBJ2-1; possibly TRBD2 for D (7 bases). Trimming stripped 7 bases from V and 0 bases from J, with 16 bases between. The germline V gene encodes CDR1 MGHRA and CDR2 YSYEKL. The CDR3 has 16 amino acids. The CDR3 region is CASKQTGGRSYNEQFF. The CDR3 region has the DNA TGCGCCAGCAAGCAAACGGGGGGCCGCTCCTACAATGAGCAGTTCTTC.

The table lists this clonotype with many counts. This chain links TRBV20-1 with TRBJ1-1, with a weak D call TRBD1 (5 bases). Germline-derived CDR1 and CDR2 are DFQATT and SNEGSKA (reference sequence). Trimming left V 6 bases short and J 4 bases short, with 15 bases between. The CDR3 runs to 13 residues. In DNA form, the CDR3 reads TGCAGTGCCAGTCGGGGGGAGAGCACTGAAGCTTTCTTT. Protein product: CSASRGESTEAFF.

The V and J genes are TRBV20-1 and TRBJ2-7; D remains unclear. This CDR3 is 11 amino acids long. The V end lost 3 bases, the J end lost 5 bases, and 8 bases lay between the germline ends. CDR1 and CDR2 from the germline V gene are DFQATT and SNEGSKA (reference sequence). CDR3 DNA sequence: TGCAGTGCTAGTCCTGGGCACGAGCAGTACGTC. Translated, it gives CSASPGHEQYV.

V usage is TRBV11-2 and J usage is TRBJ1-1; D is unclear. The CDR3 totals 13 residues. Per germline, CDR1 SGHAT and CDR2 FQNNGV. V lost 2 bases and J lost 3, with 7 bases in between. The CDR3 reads CASSLQDYTEAFF. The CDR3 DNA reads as TGTGCCAGCAGCTTACAGGACTACACTGAAGCTTTCTTT.

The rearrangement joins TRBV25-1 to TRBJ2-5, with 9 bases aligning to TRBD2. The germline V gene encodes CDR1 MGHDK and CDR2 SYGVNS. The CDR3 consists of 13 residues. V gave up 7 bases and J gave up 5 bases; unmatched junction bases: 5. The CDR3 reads CASISLAGETQYF. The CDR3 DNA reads TGTGCCAGCATAAGCCTAGCGGGGGAGACCCAGTACTTC.

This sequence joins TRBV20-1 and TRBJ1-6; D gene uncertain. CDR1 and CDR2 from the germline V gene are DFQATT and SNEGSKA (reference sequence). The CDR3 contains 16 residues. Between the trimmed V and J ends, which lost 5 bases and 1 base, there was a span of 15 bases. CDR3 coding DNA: TGCAGTGCTCTGACGACTCCTGGATCCTATAATTCACCCCTCCACTTT. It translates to CSALTTPGSYNSPLHF.